Each of the 28 T cell receptor beta chains below was sequenced from the same sample in a study of CD4+ T cells in melanoma. Assay used: immunoSEQ multiplex PCR; TCRdb lists only in-frame clones, some missing. The sample holds nearly 50,000 clones, nearly 90% seen once. Sequenced material: peripheral blood. These TCRs come from a human donor with melanoma.

The chain links TRBV6-1 to TRBJ1-5, with a weak D call TRBD1 (6 bases). The CDR3 contains 14 residues. Trimming left V 5 bases short and J 7 bases short, with 15 bases between. Germline lookup yields CDR1 MNHNS and CDR2 SASEGT. The CDR3 nucleotides are TGTGCCAGCAGTCTCCGCGACAGGATACAGCCCCAGCATTTT. Encoded protein: CASSLRDRIQPQHF.

The V and J genes are TRBV7-3 and TRBJ2-1; TRBD1 aligns across 9 bases. The CDR3 loop spans 15 amino acids. Germline CDR1 reads SGHTA; CDR2 reads FQGTGA. Trimming took 4 bases from V and 8 from J; bases not matched to a gene: 9. CDR3 in DNA: TGTGCCAGCAGCTACCGGGACAGGGTAAGTTATGAGCAGTTCTTC. As protein: CASSYRDRVSYEQFF.

This sequence joins TRBV5-6 and TRBJ2-1; 10 bases align to TRBD2. This CDR3 spans 15 amino acids. The germline CDR1 and CDR2 sequences are SGHDT and YYEEEE. The trim removed 2 bases at V and 7 bases at J, leaving 6 bases unmatched. CDR3 bases: TGTGCCAGCAGCTTCAGCCCTAGCGGGGGAAATGAGCAGTTCTTC. Translated, it gives CASSFSPSGGNEQFF. Together with reference TRBV5-6 and TRBJ2-1, the CDR3 gives the full variable domain: DAGVTQSPTHLIKTRGQQVTLRCSPKSGHDTVSWYQQALGQGPQFIFQYYEEEERQRGNFPDRFSGHQFPNYSSELNVNALLLGDSALYLCASSFSPSGGNEQFFGPGTRLTVL.

The chain uses TRBV5-4 and TRBJ1-1, with D uncertain. The V gene's germline CDR1 is SGHNT and CDR2 YYREEE (reference sequence). The CDR3 is made up of 15 amino acids. The germline V and J ends were trimmed by 4 bases and 0 bases, with 13 bases remaining between them. This chain's CDR3 is CASSRSSVVNTEAFF. The CDR3 coding sequence is TGTGCCAGCAGCCGCTCAAGCGTTGTGAACACTGAAGCTTTCTTT.

This sequence joins TRBV29-1 and TRBJ2-3; 7 positions match TRBD2. V shed 2 bases, J shed 6 bases, and the junction held 8 bases outside the gene matches. Looked up from germline, CDR1 is SQVTM and CDR2 is ANQGSEA. The CDR3 is made up of 14 amino acids. CDR3 DNA sequence: TGCAGCGTTGAAAGGGCGGGGAGGGCGGATACGCAGTATTTT. Translating gives CSVERAGRADTQYF.

Only one count was recorded for this clone. The chain employs TRBV10-3 and TRBJ1-2; 9 positions agree with TRBD1. V shed 7 bases, J shed 3 bases, and the junction held 6 bases outside the gene matches. Germline CDR1 reads ENHRY; CDR2 reads SYGVKD. The CDR3 length is 14 residues. The CDR3 bases are TGTGCCATCAAACCACAGGGGGCTGACTATGGCTACACCTTC. It specifies CAIKPQGADYGYTF.

The chain links TRBV6-5 to TRBJ2-2; D gene unclear. Germline V gene lookup returns CDR1 MNHEY and CDR2 SVGAGI. V lost 7 bases to trimming and J lost 8 bases, with 8 bases between them. The length of the CDR3 is 11 residues. The CDR3 bases are TGTGCCAGCACCAACGGTGGGGAGCTGTTTTTT. This gives the protein CASTNGGELFF.

This chain joins TRBV7-9 and TRBJ2-1; no reliable D call. The CDR3 runs 15 residues. V lost 5 bases and J lost 0, with 11 bases in between. Germline V gene data show CDR1 as SEHNR and CDR2 as FQNEAQ (reference sequence). CDR3 DNA sequence: TGTGCCAGCAGCCCCGTGGGTGCCTCCTACAATGAGCAGTTCTTC. Translating gives CASSPVGASYNEQFF.

This chain joins TRBV4-3 and TRBJ1-2; D not resolved. Trimming left V 0 bases short and J 4 bases short, with 15 bases between. Germline V lookup: CDR1 LGHNA, CDR2 YSLEER. The CDR3 contains 16 residues. The CDR3 here is CASSQDPGPRGYGYTF. CDR3 coding DNA: TGCGCCAGCAGCCAAGATCCGGGCCCCCGGGGCTATGGCTACACCTTC.

The J gene is TRBJ2-7, the V gene TRBV5-4; tentative D call: TRBD2 (7 bases). CDR1 SGHNT and CDR2 YYREEE come from the germline V gene (reference sequence). Trimming removed 1 base at V and 5 bases at J, with 10 bases between. CDR3 size: 13 residues. CDR3 amino acids: CASSLRGAHEQYF. As DNA, the CDR3 is TGTGCCAGCAGCTTGCGGGGGGCCCACGAGCAGTACTTC.

The J gene is TRBJ2-7, the V gene TRBV7-9; possibly TRBD1 for D (6 bases). Looked up from germline, CDR1 is SEHNR and CDR2 is FQNEAQ (reference sequence). The V end lost 4 bases, the J end lost 1 base, and 11 bases lay between the germline ends. This CDR3 region has 14 residues. CDR3 in amino acids: CASSYRTASYEQYF. The CDR3 coding sequence is TGTGCCAGCAGCTACAGGACAGCTTCCTACGAGCAGTACTTC.

The J gene is TRBJ2-3, the V gene TRBV19; D is uncertain. The germline gives CDR1 LNHDA, CDR2 SQIVND (reference sequence). The CDR3 is 15 amino acids. The germline V and J ends were trimmed by 6 bases and 2 bases, with 15 bases remaining between them. CDR3: CASSPHPGLTDTQYF. CDR3 DNA: TGTGCCAGTAGCCCACATCCGGGCCTCACAGATACGCAGTATTTT.

The rearrangement uses TRBV28 and TRBJ1-2, with 9 bases fitting TRBD1. The CDR3 is 14 residues long. Trimming at V came to 5 bases and at J to 6 bases, leaving 7 bases not matched to a gene. From germline, CDR1 is MDHEN and CDR2 SYDVKM. CDR3 in DNA: TGTGCCAGCAGTGTAGGGACAGGGAGCGATGGCTACACCTTC. Translated: CASSVGTGSDGYTF.

This chain uses TRBV7-2 with TRBJ2-3, with 8 bases identical to TRBD2. The CDR3 length is 13 residues. The V and J ends lost 4 bases and 6 bases, in that order; junction bases with no gene match: 3. The germline gives CDR1 SGHTA, CDR2 FQGNSA. The CDR3 spells CASSSGGADTQYF. The CDR3, as DNA: TGTGCCAGCAGCTCCGGGGGGGCCGATACGCAGTATTTT.

V and J are TRBV4-3 and TRBJ1-3, with a weak D call TRBD1 (5 bases). Germline V gives CDR1 LGHNA, CDR2 YSLEER. This CDR3 region has 18 residues. Trimming took 3 bases from V and 0 from J, leaving 18 bases between them. The chain's CDR3 is CASSHLYRTPDSGNTIYF. CDR3 sequence (DNA): TGCGCCAGCAGCCACTTGTACAGGACACCAGACTCTGGAAACACCATATATTTT.

This clone was seen once. The chain has TRBV11-2 and TRBJ2-1; D may match TRBD1 or TRBD2 (5 bases each). V lost 5 bases, J lost 0 bases, and 14 bases lay in between. Germline V gives CDR1 SGHAT, CDR2 FQNNGV. The CDR3 has 16 residues. The CDR3 DNA follows: TGTGCCAGCAGCCCGAGGGGATTCCGCTCCTACAATGAGCAGTTCTTC. This sequence encodes CASSPRGFRSYNEQFF. The complete variable domain, with remaining parts taken from reference TRBV11-2 and TRBJ2-1, reads EAGVAQSPRYKIIEKRQSVAFWCNPISGHATLYWYQQILGQGPKLLIQFQNNGVVDDSQLPKDRFSAERLKGVDSTLKIQPAKLEDSAVYLCASSPRGFRSYNEQFFGPGTRLTVL.

V gene TRBV27 combines with J gene TRBJ2-7, with 7 positions matching TRBD2. This CDR3 contains 14 residues. Germline values: CDR1 MNHEY, CDR2 SMNVEV (reference sequence). The ends lost 5 bases at V and 5 bases at J; junction bases unmatched: 9. The CDR3 bases are TGTGCCAGCAGTCTGGGGGGGACGGGGAACGAGCAGTACTTC. Its protein product is CASSLGGTGNEQYF.

The CDR3 DNA is TGTGCCAGTTCGGAGGGTAGCGATTGGGTCAATGAGCAGTTCTTC. Protein sequence: CASSEGSDWVNEQFF. V usage is TRBV19 and J usage is TRBJ2-1; D may be TRBD2 (6 bases). The ends were cut back, 8 bases at V and 6 bases at J, with 20 bases in the middle. The V gene's germline CDR1 is LNHDA and CDR2 SQIVND (reference sequence). CDR3 length: 15 amino acids.

This clone was seen only once. The J gene is TRBJ1-5, the V gene TRBV10-1, with D maybe TRBD1 (5 bases). The ends were cut back, 0 bases at V and 3 bases at J, with 27 bases in the middle. This CDR3 has 21 residues. Per the germline V gene, CDR1 is WNHNN and CDR2 is SYGVQD (reference sequence). CDR3 sequence reads: CASSESNWGTVTRRNNQPQHF. CDR3 nucleotides: TGCGCCAGCAGTGAGTCGAATTGGGGGACGGTGACTAGACGGAACAATCAGCCCCAGCATTTT.

The gene calls are TRBV6-5 and TRBJ2-2; D call uncertain. There are 10 residues in the CDR3. Germline CDR1 reads MNHEY; CDR2 reads SVGAGI. The V gene lost 8 bases and the J gene lost 8 bases, with 6 bases spanning the gap. The CDR3 here is CASVPGELFF. CDR3 nucleotide sequence: TGTGCCAGCGTTCCGGGGGAGCTGTTTTTT.

This chain uses TRBV7-2 with TRBJ2-1; D is unclear. CDR1 and CDR2 from the germline V gene are SGHTA and FQGNSA. Trimming removed 1 base at V and 7 bases at J, with 8 bases between. CDR3 length equals 13 residues. The CDR3 protein is CASSLDPYNEQFF. The CDR3 coding sequence is TGTGCCAGCAGCTTAGACCCTTATAATGAGCAGTTCTTC.

The chain carries TRBV6-1 and TRBJ1-6, with a tentative D call TRBD1 (5 bases). The V gene lost 2 bases and the J gene lost 10 bases, with 12 bases spanning the gap. The CDR3 runs to 14 residues. Germline V lookup: CDR1 MNHNS, CDR2 SASEGT. The CDR3 is CASSEFWGRSPLHF. The CDR3, as DNA: TGTGCCAGCAGTGAATTTTGGGGACGGTCACCCCTCCACTTT.

The sample holds a few counts of this clone. This chain links TRBV6-1 with TRBJ2-1, with 10 bases aligning to TRBD1. The CDR3 has 15 residues. In germline, CDR1 is MNHNS, CDR2 SASEGT. The ends lost 0 bases at V and 14 bases at J; junction bases unmatched: 10. The CDR3 DNA follows: TGTGCCAGCAGTGAAGCCGGGACAGGGGTGGTGGAAAAGTTCTTC. Amino acids: CASSEAGTGVVEKFF.

The chain recombines TRBV4-1 with TRBJ2-7; 8 nucleotides agree with TRBD1. CDR3 length: 16 amino acids. Germline V gives CDR1 MGHRA, CDR2 YSYEKL. Trimming at V came to 3 bases and at J to 2 bases, leaving 9 bases not matched to a gene. In nucleotides, the CDR3 is TGCGCCAGCAGCCAGTCTGCCGGACAGGGTCCCTACGAGCAGTACTTC. Its protein is CASSQSAGQGPYEQYF.

V usage is TRBV4-1 and J usage is TRBJ1-1, with a weak D call TRBD1 (6 bases). This CDR3 has 14 residues. Germline V gene sequence: CDR1 MGHRA, CDR2 YSYEKL. V lost 1 base, J lost 1 base, and 7 bases lay in between. CDR3 nucleotides: TGCGCCAGCAGCCAAGTGACAGGGAACACTGAAGCTTTCTTT. Translation gives CASSQVTGNTEAFF.

The genes are TRBV30 and TRBJ1-2, with D possibly matching TRBD1 (5 bases). Trimming cost V 5 bases and J 5 bases, with 21 bases left between them. This CDR3 contains 15 residues. Germline lookup yields CDR1 GTSNPN and CDR2 SVGIG (reference sequence). CDR3 protein: CAWGGVTATKYGYTF. The CDR3 DNA reads TGTGCCTGGGGGGGGGTGACAGCAACCAAATATGGCTACACCTTC.

The J gene is TRBJ2-5, the V gene TRBV4-3; no definite D call. V was pared by 0 bases and J by 4 bases, with 6 bases between. This CDR3 comprises 13 residues. Germline values: CDR1 LGHNA, CDR2 YSLEER. The CDR3 loop reads CASSQDRGETQYF. The CDR3 bases are TGCGCCAGCAGCCAAGATAGAGGAGAGACCCAGTACTTC.

The chain is built from TRBV6-5 and TRBJ1-1, with D possibly TRBD1 on 5 matching bases. In germline, CDR1 is MNHEY, CDR2 SVGAGI. CDR3 length: 15 residues. Trimming pared 0 bases from V and 4 bases from J, leaving 12 bases between. The CDR3 loop is CASSYSMGGSTEAFF. In nucleotides, the CDR3 is TGTGCCAGCAGTTACTCGATGGGGGGTAGCACTGAAGCTTTCTTT.